These T cell receptor beta chains were read from a single sample in a study of regulatory T cells in long-lasting Graves disease. From the multiplex PCR reads, TCRdb called clonotypes with MiXCR, one entry per CDR3 protein. Altogether about 220,000 distinct CDR3 sequences are present, about 19% being singletons, with the ten largest covering 10% to 15%. The data also belong to a second study, concerning T cells in Graves' hyperthyroidism and ophthalmopathy.

The input for sequencing was peripheral blood mononuclear cells (PBMCs), taken at new diagnosis, from a patient treated with antithyroid drugs. These receptors were obtained from a woman aged 25 to 39 with Graves disease. The CDR3 runs from the conserved cysteine through the conserved F or W. The order of the fields is V gene, J gene, CDR3 protein.

>TRBV28|TRBJ1-3
CASSFAGTGNTIYF
>TRBV18|TRBJ1-1
CASSPLGGGMNTEAFF
>TRBV25-1|TRBJ1-3
CASSEWGQGVGTIYF
>TRBV2|TRBJ1-6
CASGRIGQGGQPLHF
>TRBV11-2|TRBJ2-5
CASRYGRIETQYF
>TRBV20-1|TRBJ2-3
CSGGLAGGPDTQYF
>TRBV28|TRBJ1-6
CATGLPYSPLHF
>TRBV5-1|TRBJ2-1
CASRVRTVLSSYNEQFF
>TRBV5-1|TRBJ2-1
CASSSRQGGDNEQFF
>TRBV28|TRBJ1-4
CASFGSTNEKLFF
>TRBV30|TRBJ2-1
CAWMGNSAYNEQFF
>TRBV20-1|TRBJ1-1
CSASRGKQGSGTEAFF
>TRBV3-1|TRBJ2-5
CASSRVAGGPETQYF
>TRBV18|TRBJ2-1
CASSPPGGVPNNEQFF
>TRBV2|TRBJ1-1
CASSGGQGGEAFF
>TRBV28|TRBJ2-7
CASTSPAALSSYEQYF
>TRBV6-1|TRBJ1-1
CASSERAGTLTEAFF
>TRBV7-9|TRBJ2-6
CASSLARGSGANVLTF
>TRBV29-1|TRBJ2-3
CSVWGTNTDTQYF
>TRBV28|TRBJ2-7
CASSFGTSGEQYF
>TRBV2|TRBJ2-2
CASNKDRNTGELFF
>TRBV20-1|TRBJ2-3
CSAEGTGAFPSTDTQYF
>TRBV2|TRBJ2-4
CASNPLGLAGGTKTIQYF
>TRBV2|TRBJ2-3
CASSELPELAGDTQYF
>TRBV5-4|TRBJ1-2
CASSRGGTYGYTF
>TRBV3-1|TRBJ2-2
CASSHGTGVYLGELFF
>TRBV3-1|TRBJ1-2
CASRDTAASYGYTF
>TRBV7-8|TRBJ2-5
CASSLTQLQETQYF
>TRBV19|TRBJ2-7
CASSPSTAFGYEQYF
>TRBV28|TRBJ2-2
CASSQTSGRRVGELFF
>TRBV20-1|TRBJ2-5
CSAGFSPAETQYF
>TRBV20-1|TRBJ2-1
CSARDMGGGANEQFF
>TRBV12-3/TRBV12-4|TRBJ1-1
CASSLRAGWGTEAFF
>TRBV12-5|TRBJ1-1
CASGLITGRLNTEAFF
>TRBV10-3|TRBJ1-3
CASRFRGGNTIYF
>TRBV7-3|TRBJ2-1
CASSDRDSGGYNEQFF
>TRBV7-9|TRBJ2-3
CASSLADGESTDTQYF
>TRBV4-1|TRBJ2-5
CASSLTMVAQETQYF
>TRBV15|TRBJ2-7
CATSPELGQTYEQYF
>TRBV27|TRBJ2-1
CASSLIPDEQFF
>TRBV10-1|TRBJ2-1
CASSESNEQFF
>TRBV11-2|TRBJ1-5
CASSPGGGNHQPQHF
>TRBV5-8|TRBJ1-1
CASSLGGGINTEAFF
>TRBV4-2|TRBJ2-7
CASSQGVYEQYF
>TRBV25-1|TRBJ1-4
CASSDLRVPGHRPNEKLFF
>TRBV3-1|TRBJ2-7
CASSQAGSSYEQYF
>TRBV28|TRBJ1-3
CASSLTGAGGNTIYF
>TRBV6-2/TRBV6-3|TRBJ2-1
CASGRRREEAYNEQFF
>TRBV5-6|TRBJ2-1
CASSSASYNEQFF
>TRBV28|TRBJ1-5
CASSSPSGMQPQHF
>TRBV20-1|TRBJ2-5
CSATQPAGSQETQYF
>TRBV6-4|TRBJ2-6
CASGQGGANVLTF
>TRBV30|TRBJ1-2
CAWSGQGFGYTF
>TRBV27|TRBJ1-5
CASLVSWDQPQHF
>TRBV28|TRBJ2-3
CASNLRAFTDTQYF